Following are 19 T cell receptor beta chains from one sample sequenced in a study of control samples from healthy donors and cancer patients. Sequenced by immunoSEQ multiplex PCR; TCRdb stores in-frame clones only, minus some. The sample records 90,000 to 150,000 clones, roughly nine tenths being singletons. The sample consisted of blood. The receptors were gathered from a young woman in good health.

CDR3 in DNA: TGTGCCAGCAGTTCGCAGGGGGCCAATTCACCCCTCCACTTT. Translated, it gives CASSSQGANSPLHF. V and J are TRBV28 and TRBJ1-6, with 8 bases lining up with TRBD1. Germline CDR1 MDHEN, CDR2 SYDVKM. V was clipped by 4 bases and J by 7 bases; unmatched bases: 3. CDR3 length: 14 residues.

The CDR3 DNA follows: TGTGCCAGCAGCTCCCGACAAAATGAAAAACTGTTTTTT. As protein: CASSSRQNEKLFF. The V and J genes are TRBV6-5 and TRBJ1-4; D is uncertain. CDR3 length equals 13 residues. Germline loops: CDR1 MNHEY, CDR2 SVGAGI. V gave up 6 bases and J gave up 5 bases, with 10 bases separating them.

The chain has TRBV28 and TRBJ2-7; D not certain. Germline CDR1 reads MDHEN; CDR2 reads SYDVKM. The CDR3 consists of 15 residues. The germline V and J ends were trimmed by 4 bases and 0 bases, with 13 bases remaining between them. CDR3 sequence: CASSSPGRSSYEQYF. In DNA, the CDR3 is TGTGCCAGCAGTTCCCCCGGACGGAGCTCCTACGAGCAGTACTTC.

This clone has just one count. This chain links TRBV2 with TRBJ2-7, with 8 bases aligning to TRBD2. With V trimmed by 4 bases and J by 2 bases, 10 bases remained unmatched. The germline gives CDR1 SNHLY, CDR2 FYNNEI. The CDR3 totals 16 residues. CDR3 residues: CASSVGSGGQTYEQYF. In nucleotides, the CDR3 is TGTGCCAGCAGTGTTGGAAGCGGGGGTCAAACCTACGAGCAGTACTTC.

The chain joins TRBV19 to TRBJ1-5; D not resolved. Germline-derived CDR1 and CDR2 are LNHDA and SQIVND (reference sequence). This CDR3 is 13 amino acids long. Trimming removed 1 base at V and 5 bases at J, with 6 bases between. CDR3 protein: CASSIAGDQPQHF. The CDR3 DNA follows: TGTGCCAGTAGTATAGCCGGAGATCAGCCCCAGCATTTT.

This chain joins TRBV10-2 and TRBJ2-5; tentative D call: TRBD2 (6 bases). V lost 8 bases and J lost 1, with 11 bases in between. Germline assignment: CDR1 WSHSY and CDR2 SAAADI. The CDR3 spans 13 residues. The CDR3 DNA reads TGCGCCAGCCAATCGGGACTCCAAGAGACCCAGTACTTC. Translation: CASQSGLQETQYF.

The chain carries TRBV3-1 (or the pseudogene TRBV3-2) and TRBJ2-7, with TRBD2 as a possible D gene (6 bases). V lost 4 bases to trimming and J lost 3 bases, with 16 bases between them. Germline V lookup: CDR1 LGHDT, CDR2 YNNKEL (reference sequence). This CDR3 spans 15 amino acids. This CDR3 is CASSPRERGFYEQYF. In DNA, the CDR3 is TGTGCCAGCAGCCCTCGGGAACGGGGGTTCTACGAGCAGTACTTC.

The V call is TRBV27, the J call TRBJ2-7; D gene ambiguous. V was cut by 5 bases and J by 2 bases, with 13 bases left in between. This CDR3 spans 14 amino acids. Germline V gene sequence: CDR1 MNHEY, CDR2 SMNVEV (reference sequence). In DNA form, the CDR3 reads TGTGCCAGCAGTCCCCTCCCCTCCCCCTACGAGCAGTACTTC. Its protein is CASSPLPSPYEQYF.

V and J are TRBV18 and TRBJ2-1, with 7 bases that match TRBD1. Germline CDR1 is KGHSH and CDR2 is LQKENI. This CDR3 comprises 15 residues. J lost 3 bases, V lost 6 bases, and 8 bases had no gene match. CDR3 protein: CASSMTGMGYNEQFF. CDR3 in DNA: TGTGCCAGCTCGATGACAGGGATGGGCTACAATGAGCAGTTCTTC.

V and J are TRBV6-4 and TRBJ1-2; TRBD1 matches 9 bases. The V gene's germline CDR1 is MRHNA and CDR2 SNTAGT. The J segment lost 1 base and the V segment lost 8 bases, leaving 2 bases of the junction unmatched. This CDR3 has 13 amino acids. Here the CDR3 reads CASRDRVNYGYTF. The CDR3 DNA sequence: TGTGCCAGCCGGGACAGGGTTAACTATGGCTACACCTTC.

The CDR3 loop is CASKSVGAGENTEAFF. In DNA, the CDR3 is TGTGCCAGCAAATCCGTTGGGGCAGGCGAGAACACTGAAGCTTTCTTT. The chain carries TRBV7-9 and TRBJ1-1; weak D call: TRBD1 (5 bases). Trimming took 7 bases from V and 1 from J, leaving 19 bases between them. The V gene's germline CDR1 is SEHNR and CDR2 FQNEAQ (reference sequence). The CDR3 has 16 residues. Full variable domain (rest looked up from reference TRBV7-9 and TRBJ1-1): DTGVSQNPRHKITKRGQNVTFRCDPISEHNRLYWYRQTLGQGPEFLTYFQNEAQLEKSRLLSDRFSAERPKGSFSTLEIQRTEQGDSAMYLCASKSVGAGENTEAFFGQGTRLTVV.

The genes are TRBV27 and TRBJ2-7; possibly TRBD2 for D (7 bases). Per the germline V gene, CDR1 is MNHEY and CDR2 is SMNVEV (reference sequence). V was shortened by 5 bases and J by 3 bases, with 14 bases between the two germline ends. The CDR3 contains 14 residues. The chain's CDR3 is CASSRGGSGYEQYF. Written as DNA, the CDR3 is TGTGCCAGCAGTAGGGGGGGAAGTGGCTACGAGCAGTACTTC.

The CDR3 DNA reads as TGTGCCAGCAGCACTGGACAGGGTGGTGGCTACACCTTC. Amino acids: CASSTGQGGGYTF. This rearrangement joins TRBV25-1 to TRBJ1-2, with 8 bases fitting TRBD1. The CDR3 sequence is 13 residues long. Germline CDR1 is MGHDK and CDR2 is SYGVNS. V dropped 6 bases and J dropped 7; count of bases not matched to a gene: 7.

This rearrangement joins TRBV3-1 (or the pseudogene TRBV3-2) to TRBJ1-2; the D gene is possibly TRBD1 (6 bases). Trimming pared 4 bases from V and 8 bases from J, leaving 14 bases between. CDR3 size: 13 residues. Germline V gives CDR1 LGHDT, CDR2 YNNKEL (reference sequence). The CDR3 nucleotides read TGTGCCAGCAGCCGGCAGGGGACGGTGGGCTACACCTTC. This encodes CASSRQGTVGYTF.

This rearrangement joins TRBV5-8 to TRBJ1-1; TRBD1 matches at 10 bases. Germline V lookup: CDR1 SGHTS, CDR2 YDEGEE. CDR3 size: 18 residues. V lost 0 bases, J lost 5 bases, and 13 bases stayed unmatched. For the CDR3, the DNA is TGTGCCAGCAGCTTGGCCATGGGGACAGGGGTGTTGCGGACTGAAGCTTTCTTT. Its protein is CASSLAMGTGVLRTEAFF.

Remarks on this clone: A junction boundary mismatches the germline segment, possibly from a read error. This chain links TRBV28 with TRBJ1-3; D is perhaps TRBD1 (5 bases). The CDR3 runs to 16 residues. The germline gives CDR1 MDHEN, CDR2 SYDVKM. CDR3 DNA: TGTGCCAGCACCGAGCAGGGCTTTCACCCTGGGAACACCATATATTTT. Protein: CASTEQGFHPGNTIYF.

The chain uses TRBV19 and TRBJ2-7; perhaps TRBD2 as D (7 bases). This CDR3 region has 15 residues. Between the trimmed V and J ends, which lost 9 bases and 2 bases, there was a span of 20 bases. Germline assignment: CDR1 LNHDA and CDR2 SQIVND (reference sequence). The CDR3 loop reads CASQQGPSGAYEQYF. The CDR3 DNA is TGTGCCAGCCAACAGGGTCCCAGCGGGGCCTACGAGCAGTACTTC.

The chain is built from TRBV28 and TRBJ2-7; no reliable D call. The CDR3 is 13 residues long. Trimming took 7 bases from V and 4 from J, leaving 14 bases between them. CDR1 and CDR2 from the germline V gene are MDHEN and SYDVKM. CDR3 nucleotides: TGTGCCAGCATCCCTCAAGGGTGGTACGAGCAGTACTTC. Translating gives CASIPQGWYEQYF. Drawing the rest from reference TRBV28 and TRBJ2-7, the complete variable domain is DVKVTQSSRYLVKRTGEKVFLECVQDMDHENMFWYRQDPGLGLRLIYFSYDVKMKEKGDIPEGYSVSREKKERFSLILESASTNQTSMYLCASIPQGWYEQYFGPGTRLTVT.

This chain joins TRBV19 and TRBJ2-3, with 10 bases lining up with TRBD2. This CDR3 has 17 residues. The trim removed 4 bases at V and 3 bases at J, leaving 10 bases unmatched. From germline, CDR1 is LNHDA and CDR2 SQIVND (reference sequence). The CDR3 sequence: CASSTYPSGRGTDTQYF. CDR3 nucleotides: TGTGCCAGTAGTACGTACCCTAGCGGGAGAGGGACAGATACGCAGTATTTT. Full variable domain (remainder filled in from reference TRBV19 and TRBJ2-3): DGGITQSPKYLFRKEGQNVTLSCEQNLNHDAMYWYRQDPGQGLRLIYYSQIVNDFQKGDIAEGYSVSREKKESFPLTVTSAQKNPTAFYLCASSTYPSGRGTDTQYFGPGTRLTVL.